This TCR beta chain was identified in a study of memory CD4+ T cells and cytomegalovirus serostatus. In the study overall: Of the healthy Belgian adults, 9 were CMV seropositive and about two dozen seronegative. Study results and caveats: The CMV-associated TCR signature appears largely within the CD4+ memory repertoire.

Libraries were prepared by immunoSEQ multiplex PCR; TCRdb keeps only in-frame clonotypes and omits some of them. This table has 40,000 to 45,000 clones, 76% appearing once. There are a few counts of this clone. The antigen is not known. Germline V gene data show CDR1 as GTSNPN and CDR2 as SVGIG (reference sequence). The CDR3 consists of 11 residues. The ends lost 6 bases at V and 10 bases at J; junction bases unmatched: 5. Single viable CD3+CD4+CD8-CD45RO+ cells were sorted as the memory CD4+ T cells. After thawing, CD4+ T cells were positively selected. This TCR derives from an adult in good health and CMV-seronegative. What was sequenced was memory CD4+ T cells from blood. The chain employs TRBV30 and TRBJ1-1; 10 bases align to TRBD1. CDR3 amino acids: CACDWTGGAFF. In DNA form, the CDR3 reads TGTGCCTGTGATTGGACAGGGGGAGCTTTCTTT.